This T cell receptor (beta chain) is drawn from a study of T cell repertoires in cytomegalovirus infection. In the study overall: As its CMV epitopes, the study selected recently identified HLA-C-restricted and well-studied HLA-B-restricted targets. Matching HLA type, along with CMV infection, was indicated by public TCR beta signatures.

Details on this clonotype: As yet, its antigen is unknown.

TCRdb re-analysed the reads in MiXCR, keeping a single row per CDR3 protein. The sample has about 890,000 distinct CDR3 sequences, roughly 30% seen once. CDR1 is MNHEY and CDR2 is SMNVEV in the germline V gene (reference sequence). Deletions cut 5 bases from V and 7 bases from J, with 20 bases between. This CDR3 region has 15 residues. Study-level findings and limits: The ex vivo response was dominated by HLA-C-restricted CMV-specific TCR beta clonotypes. Cumulative public TCR beta family frequency identified carriers of CMV plus the relevant HLA.

Here the sequenced sample was cultured CD8+ T cells from PBMCs, taken from culture after CMV antigen stimulation. This chain joins TRBV27 and TRBJ1-2, with D tentatively TRBD1 (6 bases). This clonotype was sampled from a human donor in good health (CMV status not recorded). Some clones in this sample may be carry-over from other donors' samples. CDR3 bases: TGTGCCAGCAGTCCGGCGGGGGCGAGGTGGAGTGGCTACACCTTC. Translating it yields CASSPAGARWSGYTF.